This passage covers 7 T cell receptor beta chains from one sample sequenced in a study of CD8+ T cells in alopecia areata. cDNA prepared by RNA extraction and subsequent reverse transcription served as the template for sequencing. Assay: immunoSEQ multiplex PCR; the TCRdb copy retains only in-frame clones and omits some. The data show roughly 59,000 clones, with about half seen just once and roughly a sixth held by the top ten. The source material was CD8+ T cells sorted from blood, sampled at week 0. Receptors originate from a human donor with alopecia areata.

The V and J genes are TRBV30 and TRBJ1-1; D gene uncertain. There are 12 residues in the CDR3. The germline V gene has CDR1 GTSNPN and CDR2 SVGIG (reference sequence). V was shortened by 1 base and J by 1 base, with 4 bases between the two germline ends. The DNA of the CDR3 is TGTGCCTGGAGTGCCTCGAACACTGAAGCTTTCTTT. This sequence encodes CAWSASNTEAFF.

This chain uses TRBV4-1 with TRBJ2-7; D not certain. With 0 bases removed from V and 7 bases from J, the gap between germline ends came to 10 bases. Germline V gene lookup returns CDR1 MGHRA and CDR2 YSYEKL. The CDR3 contains 13 residues. The CDR3 loop is CASSQELWKEQYF. CDR3 coding DNA: TGCGCCAGCAGCCAAGAACTGTGGAAAGAGCAGTACTTC.

This chain links TRBV29-1 with TRBJ1-1; D not certain. In germline, CDR1 is SQVTM, CDR2 ANQGSEA. The CDR3 has 12 amino acids. Trimming left V 3 bases short and J 1 base short, with 6 bases between. The CDR3 coding sequence is TGCAGCGTTGATATCTCGAACACTGAAGCTTTCTTT. This translates into CSVDISNTEAFF.

The rearrangement uses TRBV27 and TRBJ2-7; 10 bases align to TRBD1. V lost 4 bases, J lost 6 bases, and 6 bases stayed unmatched. The CDR3 runs 14 residues. The germline CDR1 and CDR2 sequences are MNHEY and SMNVEV (reference sequence). The chain's CDR3 is CASSWGQGLPEQYF. As DNA, the CDR3 is TGTGCCAGCAGTTGGGGACAGGGGCTTCCCGAGCAGTACTTC.

CDR3 residues: CATYSGRAGFTGELFF. As DNA, the CDR3 is TGTGCCACCTATAGCGGGAGGGCCGGTTTCACCGGGGAGCTGTTTTTT. The chain has TRBV6-6 and TRBJ2-2; 11 bases align to TRBD2. The germline V gene has CDR1 MNHNY and CDR2 SVGAGI (reference sequence). The length of the CDR3 is 16 residues. The ends lost 10 bases at V and 4 bases at J; junction bases unmatched: 11.

The chain uses TRBV7-9 and TRBJ2-3; no reliable D call. Germline V CDR1 and CDR2: SEHNR, FQNEAQ (reference sequence). The CDR3 runs to 11 residues. V lost 5 bases and J lost 5, with 5 bases in between. Written as DNA, the CDR3 is TGTGCCAGCAGCGCTCGAGATACGCAGTATTTT. Encoded protein: CASSARDTQYF.

The V and J genes are TRBV28 and TRBJ2-7; D uncertain. Trimming cost V 2 bases and J 11 bases, with 10 bases left between them. This CDR3 region has 11 residues. Looked up from germline, CDR1 is MDHEN and CDR2 is SYDVKM. The CDR3 DNA follows: TGTGCCAGCAGTTTAGGTAGTGTGGAGTACTTC. This sequence encodes CASSLGSVEYF.